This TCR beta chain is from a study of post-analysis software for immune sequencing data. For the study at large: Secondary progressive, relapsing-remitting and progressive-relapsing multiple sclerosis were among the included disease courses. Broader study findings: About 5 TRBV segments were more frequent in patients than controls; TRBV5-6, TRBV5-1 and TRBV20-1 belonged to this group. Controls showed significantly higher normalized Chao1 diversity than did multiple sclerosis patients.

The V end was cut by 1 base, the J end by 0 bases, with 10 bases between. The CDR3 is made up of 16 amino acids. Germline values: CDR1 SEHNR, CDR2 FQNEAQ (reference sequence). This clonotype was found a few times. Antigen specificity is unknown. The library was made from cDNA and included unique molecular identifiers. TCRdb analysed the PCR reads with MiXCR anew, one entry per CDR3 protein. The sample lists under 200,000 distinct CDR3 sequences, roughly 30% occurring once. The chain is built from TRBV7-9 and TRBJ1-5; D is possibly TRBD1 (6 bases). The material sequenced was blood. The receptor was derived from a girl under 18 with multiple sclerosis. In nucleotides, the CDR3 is TGTGCCAGCAGCTTAGGAGGGGGGTATAGCAATCAGCCCCAGCATTTT. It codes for CASSLGGGYSNQPQHF.